The next 14 T cell receptor beta chains were all read from a single sample in a study of lymphopenia after photon versus proton radiotherapy. The table came from immunoSEQ multiplex PCR; TCRdb's copy has only in-frame clones and leaves some out. The sample shows around 160,000 clones, approximately 90% of them seen only once. The sample was peripheral blood, taken from a patient treated with photon-based radiotherapy. The receptors shown here come from a man in his fifties or sixties with gastric cancer.

This chain connects TRBV2 to TRBJ1-1, with D unclear. The germline CDR1 and CDR2 sequences are SNHLY and FYNNEI. The CDR3 is 12 amino acids. The V gene lost 6 bases and the J gene lost 1 base, with 6 bases spanning the gap. CDR3 nucleotide sequence: TGTGCCAGCAGGTCCGCGAACACTGAAGCTTTCTTT. This sequence encodes CASRSANTEAFF. Full variable domain (missing parts from reference TRBV2 and TRBJ1-1): EPEVTQTPSHQVTQMGQEVILRCVPISNHLYFYWYRQILGQKVEFLVSFYNNEISEKSEIFDDQFSVERPDGSNFTLKIRSTKLEDSAMYFCASRSANTEAFFGQGTRLTVV.

The CDR3 spells CASSFTGRVDEQFF. The CDR3 DNA reads as TGTGCCAGCAGTTTCACCGGGAGGGTGGATGAGCAGTTCTTC. The chain has TRBV28 and TRBJ2-1; TRBD2 agrees at 8 bases. Trimming cost V 3 bases and J 8 bases; bases outside gene matches: 6. The germline V gene encodes CDR1 MDHEN and CDR2 SYDVKM. This CDR3 has 14 residues. The full variable domain, rest sourced from reference TRBV28 and TRBJ2-1, is DVKVTQSSRYLVKRTGEKVFLECVQDMDHENMFWYRQDPGLGLRLIYFSYDVKMKEKGDIPEGYSVSREKKERFSLILESASTNQTSMYLCASSFTGRVDEQFFGPGTRLTVL.

V gene TRBV18 combines with J gene TRBJ1-4; D gene uncertain. The CDR3 is 14 amino acids. Per the germline V gene, CDR1 is KGHSH and CDR2 is LQKENI. Trimming shortened V by 4 bases and J by 8 bases, and 14 bases separated the two germline ends. CDR3 in DNA: TGTGCCAGCTCACGACGCGGGCAACTCGAAAAACTGTTTTTT. Protein: CASSRRGQLEKLFF.

V and J are TRBV30 and TRBJ2-5; tentative D call: TRBD2 (6 bases). Germline lookup yields CDR1 GTSNPN and CDR2 SVGIG (reference sequence). V was trimmed by 3 bases and J by 5 bases, leaving 16 bases between them. CDR3 length equals 14 residues. The CDR3 here is CAWRRGEVGETQYF. The CDR3, as DNA: TGTGCCTGGAGGCGAGGGGAGGTCGGGGAGACCCAGTACTTC.

The gene calls are TRBV5-1 and TRBJ1-2; TRBD1 matches 7 bases. The length of the CDR3 is 16 residues. Germline trimming cut 0 bases from V and 3 bases from J; bases unmatched to any gene: 8. CDR1 and CDR2 from the germline V gene are SGHRS and YFSETQ. The CDR3 nucleotides read TGCGCCAGCAGCTTGGGCTTACAGGGGAATCACTATGGCTACACCTTC. Encoded protein: CASSLGLQGNHYGYTF.

This chain connects TRBV30 to TRBJ1-2, with TRBD1 matching over 8 bases. Germline lookup yields CDR1 GTSNPN and CDR2 SVGIG (reference sequence). After removal of 8 bases from V and 7 bases from J, the junction contained 15 bases not matched to a gene. This CDR3 has 14 residues. The CDR3 DNA sequence: TGTGCCCGGCGGACAGGGAGGTTAGCATTTGGCTACACCTTC. Its translation is CARRTGRLAFGYTF.

The chain has TRBV18 and TRBJ2-2; no definite D call. Germline V CDR1 and CDR2: KGHSH, LQKENI. V was clipped by 3 bases and J by 8 bases, with 16 bases between them. This CDR3 comprises 15 residues. In DNA form, the CDR3 reads TGTGCCAGCTCACCCAGCGACTCCTCGTTAGGGGAGCTGTTTTTT. The encoded protein is CASSPSDSSLGELFF.

The rearrangement uses TRBV5-4 and TRBJ2-7; tentative D call: TRBD1 (5 bases). Germline V lookup: CDR1 SGHNT, CDR2 YYREEE (reference sequence). V shed 0 bases and J shed 2 bases, with 9 bases lying between them. The CDR3 runs 14 residues. CDR3 region: CASSLGQPAYEQYF. The CDR3 DNA sequence: TGTGCCAGCAGCTTGGGACAGCCTGCCTACGAGCAGTACTTC.

J is TRBJ2-7 and V is TRBV30, with TRBD1 matching over 7 bases. CDR1 GTSNPN and CDR2 SVGIG come from the germline V gene (reference sequence). The CDR3 has 12 residues. Germline trimming cut 4 bases from V and 0 bases from J; bases unmatched to any gene: 0. The CDR3 loop is CAWTGGSYEQYF. The CDR3 nucleotides read TGTGCCTGGACAGGGGGCTCCTACGAGCAGTACTTC.

V gene TRBV15 combines with J gene TRBJ1-2; 8 bases fit TRBD1. In germline, CDR1 is LNHNV, CDR2 YYDKDF (reference sequence). The CDR3 runs 15 residues. The V segment lost 0 bases and the J segment 8 bases; nucleotides outside the gene matches: 8. Here the CDR3 DNA reads TGTGCCACCAGCAGAGATAGGGAGACAGGGGAAGGCTACACCTTC. This encodes CATSRDRETGEGYTF.

This rearrangement joins TRBV9 to TRBJ2-2, with 9 bases aligning to TRBD2. The trim removed 3 bases at V and 6 bases at J, leaving 9 bases unmatched. CDR1 is SGDLS, CDR2 YYNGEE, per germline. This CDR3 has 16 amino acids. CDR3 amino acids: CASSGSGSNFAGELFF. The CDR3 DNA reads as TGTGCCAGCAGCGGTAGCGGGAGTAATTTCGCCGGGGAGCTGTTTTTT.

This clone was seen only a few times. This rearrangement joins TRBV25-1 to TRBJ2-5, with 7 nucleotides matching TRBD2. CDR3 size: 11 residues. Germline V gene sequence: CDR1 MGHDK, CDR2 SYGVNS. After removal of 6 bases from V and 7 bases from J, the junction contained 2 bases not matched to a gene. CDR3 sequence: CASSPGGTQYF. CDR3 bases: TGTGCCAGCAGCCCGGGAGGGACCCAGTACTTC.

The gene calls are TRBV15 and TRBJ2-5; 7 positions agree with TRBD1. With 0 bases clipped from V and 5 bases from J, the junction kept 6 bases outside the gene matches. Germline CDR1 reads LNHNV; CDR2 reads YYDKDF (reference sequence). The CDR3 runs to 15 residues. CDR3 sequence: CATSRDLGGAETQYF. In DNA form, the CDR3 reads TGTGCCACCAGCAGAGATCTAGGGGGCGCGGAGACCCAGTACTTC.

This sequence joins TRBV18 and TRBJ2-7; 8 nucleotides line up with TRBD2. The V gene's germline CDR1 is KGHSH and CDR2 LQKENI. The CDR3 contains 15 residues. Unmatched junction bases numbered 15, after V lost 7 bases and J lost 7 bases. The CDR3, as DNA: TGTGCCAGCTTTCCAGCGGGAGCATCTGGAGGAGAGCAGTACTTC. Its protein is CASFPAGASGGEQYF.